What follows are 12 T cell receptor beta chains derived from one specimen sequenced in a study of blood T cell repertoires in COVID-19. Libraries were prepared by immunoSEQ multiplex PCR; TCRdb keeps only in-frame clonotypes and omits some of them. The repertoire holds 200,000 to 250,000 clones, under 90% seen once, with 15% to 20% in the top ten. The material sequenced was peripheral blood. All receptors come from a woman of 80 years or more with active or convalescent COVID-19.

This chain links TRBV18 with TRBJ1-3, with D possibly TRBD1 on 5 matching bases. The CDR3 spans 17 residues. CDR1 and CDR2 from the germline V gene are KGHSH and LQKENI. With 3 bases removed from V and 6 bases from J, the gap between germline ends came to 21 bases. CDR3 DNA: TGTGCCAGCTCACCCCTCAACCCGGTCTCGGGGGAAAACACCATATATTTT. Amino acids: CASSPLNPVSGENTIYF.

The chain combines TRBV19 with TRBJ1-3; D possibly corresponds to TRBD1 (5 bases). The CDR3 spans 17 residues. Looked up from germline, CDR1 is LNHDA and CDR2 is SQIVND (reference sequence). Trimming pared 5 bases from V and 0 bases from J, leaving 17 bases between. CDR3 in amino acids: CASSPSGGAISGNTIYF. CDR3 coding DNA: TGTGCCAGTAGTCCCTCGGGTGGGGCAATCTCTGGAAACACCATATATTTT. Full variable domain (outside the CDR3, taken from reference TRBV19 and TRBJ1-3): DGGITQSPKYLFRKEGQNVTLSCEQNLNHDAMYWYRQDPGQGLRLIYYSQIVNDFQKGDIAEGYSVSREKKESFPLTVTSAQKNPTAFYLCASSPSGGAISGNTIYFGEGSWLTVV.

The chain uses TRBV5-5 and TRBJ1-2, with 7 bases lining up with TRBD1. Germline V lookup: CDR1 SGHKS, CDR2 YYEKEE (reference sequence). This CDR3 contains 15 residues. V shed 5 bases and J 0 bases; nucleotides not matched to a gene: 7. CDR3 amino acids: CASSWDSAANYGYTF. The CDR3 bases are TGTGCCAGCAGTTGGGACAGCGCGGCTAACTATGGCTACACCTTC.

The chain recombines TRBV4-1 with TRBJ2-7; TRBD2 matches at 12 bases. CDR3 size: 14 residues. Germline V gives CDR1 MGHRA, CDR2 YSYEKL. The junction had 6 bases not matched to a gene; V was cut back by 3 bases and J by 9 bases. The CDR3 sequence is CASSQTSGSPGQYF. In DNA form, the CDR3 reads TGCGCCAGCAGCCAGACTAGCGGGAGCCCAGGGCAGTACTTC.

The CDR3 sequence is CASSLGSGTQYF. The CDR3 DNA reads TGTGCCAGCAGCTTAGGTTCGGGTACGCAGTATTTT. The chain employs TRBV7-3 and TRBJ2-3; unclear D gene. CDR1 and CDR2 (germline): SGHTA, FQGTGA. CDR3 length: 12 amino acids. The germline V and J ends were trimmed by 2 bases and 8 bases, with 8 bases remaining between them.

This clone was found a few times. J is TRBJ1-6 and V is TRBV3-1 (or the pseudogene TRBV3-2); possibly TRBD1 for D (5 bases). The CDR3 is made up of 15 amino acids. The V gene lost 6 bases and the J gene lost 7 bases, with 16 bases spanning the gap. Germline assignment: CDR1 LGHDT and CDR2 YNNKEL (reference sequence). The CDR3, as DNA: TGTGCCAGCAGGGGGCTAGCGATCAAAAATTCACCCCTCCACTTT. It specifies CASRGLAIKNSPLHF.

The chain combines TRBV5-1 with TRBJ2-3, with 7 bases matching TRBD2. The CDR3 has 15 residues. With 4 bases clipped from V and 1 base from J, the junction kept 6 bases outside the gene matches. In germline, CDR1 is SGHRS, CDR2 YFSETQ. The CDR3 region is CASSRVRGGTDTQYF. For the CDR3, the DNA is TGCGCCAGCAGCCGGGTACGGGGGGGCACAGATACGCAGTATTTT.

The CDR3 sequence: CAISDRTGGNQPQHF. Written as DNA, the CDR3 is TGTGCCATCAGTGACAGGACAGGGGGCAATCAGCCCCAGCATTTT. This chain links TRBV10-3 with TRBJ1-5; 9 bases line up with TRBD1. The CDR3 runs to 15 residues. From germline, CDR1 is ENHRY and CDR2 SYGVKD. J was trimmed by 2 bases and V by 3 bases; bases with no gene match: 2.

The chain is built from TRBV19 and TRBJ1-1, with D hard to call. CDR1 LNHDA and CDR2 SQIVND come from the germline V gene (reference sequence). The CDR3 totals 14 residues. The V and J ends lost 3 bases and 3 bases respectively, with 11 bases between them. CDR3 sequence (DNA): TGTGCCAGTAGTATTAGCGGGTGGGACACTGAAGCTTTCTTT. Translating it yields CASSISGWDTEAFF.

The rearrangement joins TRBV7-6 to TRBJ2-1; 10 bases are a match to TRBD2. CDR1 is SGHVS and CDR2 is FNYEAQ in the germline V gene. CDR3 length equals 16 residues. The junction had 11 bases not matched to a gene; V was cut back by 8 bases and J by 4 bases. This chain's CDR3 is CASGMSRTSGYNEQFF. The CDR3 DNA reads TGTGCCAGCGGAATGTCGAGGACTAGCGGTTACAATGAGCAGTTCTTC.

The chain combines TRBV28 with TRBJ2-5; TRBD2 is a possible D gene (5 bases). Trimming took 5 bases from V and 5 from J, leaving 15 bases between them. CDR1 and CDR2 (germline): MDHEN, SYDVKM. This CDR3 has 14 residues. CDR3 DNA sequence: TGTGCCAGCAGTATCGCGGGCCCACGGGAGACCCAGTACTTC. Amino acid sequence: CASSIAGPRETQYF.

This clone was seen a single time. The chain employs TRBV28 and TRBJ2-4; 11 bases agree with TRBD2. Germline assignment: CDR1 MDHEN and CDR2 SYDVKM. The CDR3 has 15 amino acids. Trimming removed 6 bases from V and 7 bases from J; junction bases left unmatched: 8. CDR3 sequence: CASRDASGGWNIQYF. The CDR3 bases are TGTGCCAGCAGGGATGCTAGCGGGGGGTGGAACATTCAGTACTTC. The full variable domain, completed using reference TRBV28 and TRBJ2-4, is DVKVTQSSRYLVKRTGEKVFLECVQDMDHENMFWYRQDPGLGLRLIYFSYDVKMKEKGDIPEGYSVSREKKERFSLILESASTNQTSMYLCASRDASGGWNIQYFGAGTRLSVL.